This entry describes one T cell receptor (beta chain). The PCR employed 60 Vbeta primers together with 13 Jbeta primers. The table came from immunoSEQ multiplex PCR; TCRdb's copy has only in-frame clones and leaves some out. The sample consists of around 100,000 clones, roughly 80% of them appearing once. This sample was included in a study of cytomegalovirus exposure and HLA in healthy donors. The CDR3 consists of 11 residues. The V end lost 4 bases, the J end lost 8 bases, and 11 bases lay between the germline ends. From germline, CDR1 is SQVTM and CDR2 ANQGSEA. Sequences were obtained from PBMCs. This clonotype was sampled from a man between 18 and 29 years old in good health and CMV-seronegative. V usage is TRBV29-1 and J usage is TRBJ1-2; D call uncertain. CDR3 region: CSVGGDSGYTF. The DNA of the CDR3 is TGCAGCGTTGGCGGGGATTCCGGCTACACCTTC.